The rows below give T cell receptor beta chains drawn from one sample of a study of T cell responses to AZD1222 COVID-19 vaccine. Profiled with immunoSEQ multiplex PCR; TCRdb holds only in-frame clones, not every one. The sample lists 150,000 to 200,000 clones, over 85% occurring once. This specimen consisted of peripheral blood, obtained on day 0 of AZD1222 vaccination. The origin of the receptors is an adult in good health. The CDR3 runs from the conserved cysteine through the conserved F or W. Fields, in order: clone size, V gene, D gene, J gene, CDR3 protein, CDR3 DNA. The D gene is left open where the match is weak. Rows give clone size only sometimes, using once, few, many, or a class for an expanded clone.

clone size: once; V gene: TRBV5-4; D gene: NA; J gene: TRBJ1-3; CDR3 protein: CASSLKGDWGNTIYF; CDR3 DNA: TGTGCCAGCAGCTTGAAAGGGGATTGGGGAAACACCATATATTTT
clone size: NA; V gene: TRBV25-1; D gene: NA; J gene: TRBJ2-1; CDR3 protein: CASSVVNSYNEQFF; CDR3 DNA: TGTGCCAGCAGTGTGGTAAATTCCTACAATGAGCAGTTCTTC
clone size: NA; V gene: TRBV27; D gene: TRBD1; J gene: TRBJ1-2; CDR3 protein: CASSGDRGDGYTF; CDR3 DNA: TGTGCCAGCAGCGGGGACAGGGGCGATGGCTACACCTTC
clone size: NA; V gene: TRBV12-3/TRBV12-4; D gene: NA; J gene: TRBJ1-2; CDR3 protein: CASSPRGDGYTF; CDR3 DNA: TGTGCCAGCAGTCCCCGGGGCGATGGCTACACCTTC
clone size: NA; V gene: TRBV6-5; D gene: NA; J gene: TRBJ1-6; CDR3 protein: CASRPQGRPLHF; CDR3 DNA: TGTGCCAGCAGACCCCAGGGTAGGCCCCTCCACTTT
clone size: NA; V gene: TRBV2; D gene: NA; J gene: TRBJ2-5; CDR3 protein: CASRQETQYF; CDR3 DNA: TGTGCCAGCAGGCAAGAGACCCAGTACTTC
clone size: NA; V gene: TRBV5-1; D gene: TRBD1; J gene: TRBJ1-2; CDR3 protein: CASSLRTGQSSFYGYTF; CDR3 DNA: TGCGCCAGCAGCCTAAGAACGGGACAGTCCTCGTTTTATGGCTACACCTTC
clone size: once; V gene: TRBV4-1; D gene: NA; J gene: TRBJ1-5; CDR3 protein: CASSQEWVGTASRYQPQHF; CDR3 DNA: TGCGCCAGCAGCCAAGAATGGGTAGGGACGGCGAGTCGATATCAGCCCCAGCATTTT
clone size: NA; V gene: TRBV18; D gene: NA; J gene: TRBJ2-5; CDR3 protein: CASSPRSGSEETQYF; CDR3 DNA: TGTGCCAGCTCACCAAGATCCGGTTCCGAGGAGACCCAGTACTTC
clone size: once; V gene: TRBV7-9; D gene: NA; J gene: TRBJ2-1; CDR3 protein: CASLKGMENEQFF; CDR3 DNA: TGTGCCAGCTTAAAGGGTATGGAAAATGAGCAGTTCTTC
clone size: NA; V gene: TRBV27; D gene: NA; J gene: TRBJ1-1; CDR3 protein: CASSFDVTHSMGFGEAFF; CDR3 DNA: TGTGCCAGCAGTTTCGATGTAACCCACAGCATGGGATTCGGTGAAGCTTTCTTT
clone size: once; V gene: TRBV25-1; D gene: NA; J gene: TRBJ1-2; CDR3 protein: CASSEVNREEGYTF; CDR3 DNA: TGTGCCAGCAGTGAAGTGAACAGGGAGGAAGGCTACACCTTC
clone size: NA; V gene: TRBV10-3; D gene: NA; J gene: TRBJ1-2; CDR3 protein: CATRSSNGGYTF; CDR3 DNA: TGTGCCACCCGATCCTCGAACGGGGGCTACACCTTC
clone size: once; V gene: TRBV12-3/TRBV12-4; D gene: NA; J gene: TRBJ2-1; CDR3 protein: CASTLGDYNEQFF; CDR3 DNA: TGTGCCAGCACCCTGGGGGACTACAATGAGCAGTTCTTC
clone size: NA; V gene: TRBV5-1; D gene: TRBD1; J gene: TRBJ1-2; CDR3 protein: CASSWDSLGPNYGYTF; CDR3 DNA: TGCGCCAGCAGCTGGGACAGTTTAGGCCCAAACTATGGCTACACCTTC
clone size: NA; V gene: TRBV7-2; D gene: NA; J gene: TRBJ2-7; CDR3 protein: CASSFSAGSSYEQYF; CDR3 DNA: TGTGCCAGCAGCTTTAGTGCAGGGAGCTCCTACGAGCAGTACTTC
clone size: NA; V gene: TRBV6-6; D gene: NA; J gene: TRBJ1-6; CDR3 protein: CASSDPQGRNSPLHF; CDR3 DNA: TGTGCCAGCAGTGATCCACAGGGCCGGAATTCACCCCTCCACTTT
clone size: NA; V gene: TRBV6-5; D gene: NA; J gene: TRBJ1-1; CDR3 protein: CASSYGGNTEAFF; CDR3 DNA: TGTGCCAGCAGTTACGGGGGGAACACTGAAGCTTTCTTT
clone size: NA; V gene: TRBV3-1/TRBV3-2; D gene: TRBD1; J gene: TRBJ1-2; CDR3 protein: CASSQGTGNNYGYTF; CDR3 DNA: TGTGCCAGCAGCCAAGGGACAGGGAATAACTATGGCTACACCTTC
clone size: NA; V gene: TRBV4-1; D gene: NA; J gene: TRBJ1-1; CDR3 protein: CASSLDTEAFF; CDR3 DNA: TGCGCCAGCAGCCTGGACACTGAAGCTTTCTTT
clone size: few; V gene: TRBV5-4; D gene: NA; J gene: TRBJ2-7; CDR3 protein: CASSLDLTSGEQYF; CDR3 DNA: TGTGCCAGCAGCCTTGATTTAACCTCGGGCGAGCAGTACTTC
clone size: few; V gene: TRBV20-1; D gene: TRBD1; J gene: TRBJ2-5; CDR3 protein: CSASRDSSRGETQYF; CDR3 DNA: TGCAGTGCTAGTCGGGACAGCTCAAGAGGAGAGACCCAGTACTTC
clone size: NA; V gene: TRBV9; D gene: NA; J gene: TRBJ2-2; CDR3 protein: CASSAHRVGGELFF; CDR3 DNA: TGTGCCAGCAGCGCCCACAGGGTCGGCGGGGAGCTGTTTTTT
clone size: NA; V gene: TRBV5-4; D gene: NA; J gene: TRBJ1-6; CDR3 protein: CASSLTQGGNSPLHF; CDR3 DNA: TGTGCCAGCAGCCTAACACAGGGTGGTAATTCACCCCTCCACTTT
clone size: NA; V gene: TRBV7-2; D gene: TRBD2; J gene: TRBJ2-5; CDR3 protein: CASSLKGSGTSKQETQYF; CDR3 DNA: TGTGCCAGCAGCTTAAAGGGGTCTGGGACTAGCAAGCAGGAGACCCAGTACTTC
clone size: NA; V gene: TRBV27; D gene: NA; J gene: TRBJ2-7; CDR3 protein: CASSPLPLWSYEQYF; CDR3 DNA: TGTGCCAGCAGTCCCCTGCCACTATGGAGCTACGAGCAGTACTTC
clone size: once; V gene: TRBV24-1; D gene: TRBD2; J gene: TRBJ2-1; CDR3 protein: CATSEGPAGGSNEQFF; CDR3 DNA: TGTGCCACCAGTGAAGGACCCGCGGGAGGGTCCAATGAGCAGTTCTTC
clone size: NA; V gene: TRBV14; D gene: NA; J gene: TRBJ1-2; CDR3 protein: CASSPFSVNYGYTF; CDR3 DNA: TGTGCCAGCAGCCCGTTCTCCGTTAACTATGGCTACACCTTC
clone size: NA; V gene: TRBV27; D gene: NA; J gene: TRBJ2-4; CDR3 protein: CASRTGQLAKNIQYF; CDR3 DNA: TGTGCCAGCAGGACAGGACAGCTAGCCAAAAACATTCAGTACTTC
clone size: once; V gene: TRBV7-9; D gene: NA; J gene: TRBJ2-7; CDR3 protein: CASSLSPYEQYF; CDR3 DNA: TGTGCCAGCAGCTTAAGCCCCTACGAGCAGTACTTC
clone size: NA; V gene: TRBV4-1; D gene: TRBD2; J gene: TRBJ2-1; CDR3 protein: CASSQPKSGGAYNEQFF; CDR3 DNA: TGCGCCAGCAGCCAGCCCAAGAGCGGGGGGGCCTACAATGAGCAGTTCTTC
clone size: NA; V gene: TRBV18; D gene: TRBD1; J gene: TRBJ1-5; CDR3 protein: CASSSNPGQGSNQPQHF; CDR3 DNA: TGTGCCAGCTCATCCAATCCGGGACAGGGCTCCAATCAGCCCCAGCATTTT
clone size: NA; V gene: TRBV12-3/TRBV12-4; D gene: NA; J gene: TRBJ1-1; CDR3 protein: CASSFENTEAFF; CDR3 DNA: TGTGCCAGCAGTTTTGAGAACACTGAAGCTTTCTTT
clone size: NA; V gene: TRBV5-6; D gene: NA; J gene: TRBJ1-6; CDR3 protein: CASSLLSSFYNSPLHF; CDR3 DNA: TGTGCCAGCAGCTTGCTAAGCAGCTTCTATAATTCACCCCTCCACTTT
clone size: NA; V gene: TRBV12-3/TRBV12-4; D gene: NA; J gene: TRBJ1-5; CDR3 protein: CASSLGTAQPQHF; CDR3 DNA: TGTGCCAGCAGTTTAGGGACAGCCCAGCCCCAGCATTTT
clone size: NA; V gene: TRBV2; D gene: TRBD1; J gene: TRBJ1-5; CDR3 protein: CASSGTGDQPQHF; CDR3 DNA: TGTGCCAGCAGCGGGACAGGGGATCAGCCCCAGCATTTT
clone size: NA; V gene: TRBV4-1; D gene: NA; J gene: TRBJ2-6; CDR3 protein: CASSNPGRASGANVLTF; CDR3 DNA: TGCGCCAGCAGCAATCCAGGGCGAGCCTCTGGGGCCAACGTCCTGACTTTC
clone size: NA; V gene: TRBV3-1/TRBV3-2; D gene: TRBD1; J gene: TRBJ2-1; CDR3 protein: CASSSTGGIGEQFF; CDR3 DNA: TGTGCCAGCAGCTCAACAGGGGGCATCGGTGAGCAGTTCTTC
clone size: NA; V gene: TRBV29-1; D gene: NA; J gene: TRBJ1-1; CDR3 protein: CSVEGWSTEAFF; CDR3 DNA: TGCAGCGTTGAAGGGTGGAGCACTGAAGCTTTCTTT
clone size: NA; V gene: TRBV6-2/TRBV6-3; D gene: NA; J gene: TRBJ1-1; CDR3 protein: CASSYWGTNTEAFF; CDR3 DNA: TGTGCCAGCAGTTACTGGGGGACGAACACTGAAGCTTTCTTT
clone size: once; V gene: TRBV2; D gene: NA; J gene: TRBJ1-5; CDR3 protein: CASSEAHYSNQPQHF; CDR3 DNA: TGTGCCAGCAGTGAAGCTCACTATAGCAATCAGCCCCAGCATTTT
clone size: NA; V gene: TRBV4-1; D gene: TRBD1; J gene: TRBJ1-4; CDR3 protein: CASSQISTGVNEKLFF; CDR3 DNA: TGCGCCAGCAGCCAAATATCGACAGGGGTTAATGAAAAACTGTTTTTT
clone size: NA; V gene: TRBV3-1/TRBV3-2; D gene: NA; J gene: TRBJ1-2; CDR3 protein: CASSVTGTNYGYTF; CDR3 DNA: TGTGCCAGCAGCGTCACCGGGACGAACTATGGCTACACCTTC
clone size: few; V gene: TRBV10-3; D gene: NA; J gene: TRBJ2-1; CDR3 protein: CAISESTRTNEQFF; CDR3 DNA: TGTGCCATCAGTGAGTCGACCCGAACCAATGAGCAGTTCTTC
clone size: NA; V gene: TRBV27; D gene: NA; J gene: TRBJ1-2; CDR3 protein: CASTSDRNYGYTF; CDR3 DNA: TGTGCCAGCACCTCCGACAGGAACTATGGCTACACCTTC
clone size: once; V gene: TRBV10-1; D gene: NA; J gene: TRBJ2-2; CDR3 protein: CASSHVRSGELFF; CDR3 DNA: TGCGCCAGCAGTCACGTACGGAGCGGGGAGCTGTTTTTT
clone size: NA; V gene: TRBV7-6; D gene: NA; J gene: TRBJ1-1; CDR3 protein: CATMGYTEAFF; CDR3 DNA: TGTGCCACCATGGGGTACACTGAAGCTTTCTTT
clone size: NA; V gene: TRBV7-9; D gene: NA; J gene: TRBJ2-5; CDR3 protein: CASEGFTGDRETQYF; CDR3 DNA: TGTGCCAGCGAGGGGTTCACTGGGGATCGGGAGACCCAGTACTTC
clone size: NA; V gene: TRBV6-5; D gene: NA; J gene: TRBJ1-5; CDR3 protein: CASSVTSNQPQHF; CDR3 DNA: TGTGCCAGCAGCGTAACTAGCAATCAGCCCCAGCATTTT
clone size: NA; V gene: TRBV30; D gene: NA; J gene: TRBJ2-7; CDR3 protein: CAWSLGLSYEQYF; CDR3 DNA: TGTGCCTGGAGTTTAGGACTCTCCTACGAGCAGTACTTC
clone size: NA; V gene: TRBV7-7; D gene: NA; J gene: TRBJ2-1; CDR3 protein: CASSLSVGSSYNEQFF; CDR3 DNA: TGTGCCAGCAGCTTAAGCGTTGGGAGCTCCTACAATGAGCAGTTCTTC
clone size: NA; V gene: TRBV5-4; D gene: NA; J gene: TRBJ2-5; CDR3 protein: CASSSPRQKETQYF; CDR3 DNA: TGTGCCAGCAGCTCCCCTAGACAGAAAGAGACCCAGTACTTC
clone size: NA; V gene: TRBV19; D gene: NA; J gene: TRBJ1-1; CDR3 protein: CASSIAGAQNTEAFF; CDR3 DNA: TGTGCCAGTAGTATTGCAGGGGCTCAGAACACTGAAGCTTTCTTT
clone size: NA; V gene: TRBV11-2; D gene: NA; J gene: TRBJ1-1; CDR3 protein: CASSLDAWRNTEAFF; CDR3 DNA: TGTGCCAGCAGCTTAGACGCATGGAGGAACACTGAAGCTTTCTTT
clone size: NA; V gene: TRBV9; D gene: NA; J gene: TRBJ1-2; CDR3 protein: CASSVGKTALNYGYTF; CDR3 DNA: TGTGCCAGCAGCGTAGGAAAGACCGCTTTAAACTATGGCTACACCTTC
clone size: NA; V gene: TRBV5-4; D gene: TRBD2; J gene: TRBJ2-1; CDR3 protein: CASSPGLAGSAEQFF; CDR3 DNA: TGTGCCAGCAGCCCGGGACTAGCGGGGTCCGCTGAGCAGTTCTTC
clone size: once; V gene: TRBV9; D gene: TRBD2; J gene: TRBJ2-5; CDR3 protein: CASSPGGRETQYF; CDR3 DNA: TGTGCCAGCAGCCCGGGAGGACGAGAGACCCAGTACTTC
clone size: NA; V gene: TRBV11-2; D gene: NA; J gene: TRBJ1-3; CDR3 protein: CASSPEPRTSDTIYF; CDR3 DNA: TGTGCCAGCAGCCCCGAGCCGAGGACATCGGACACCATATATTTT
clone size: NA; V gene: TRBV15; D gene: TRBD1; J gene: TRBJ1-1; CDR3 protein: CATSRKDRGLTEAFF; CDR3 DNA: TGTGCCACCAGCAGGAAGGACAGGGGTCTCACTGAAGCTTTCTTT